This T cell receptor (beta chain) was found in a study of T cell responses to AZD1222 COVID-19 vaccine. The repertoire was sequenced with immunoSEQ multiplex PCR; TCRdb's copy has only in-frame clones and lacks some. The data show 90,000 to 100,000 clones, 85% to 90% seen once. This clone has just a few counts. At the DNA level, this CDR3 is encoded by other sequences in the same sample as well. Germline CDR1 and CDR2: WNHNN and SYGVQD (reference sequence). V lost 2 bases and J lost 2, with 6 bases in between. The CDR3 loop spans 13 amino acids. The specimen comprised peripheral blood, sampled 28 days after the second AZD1222 dose. The chain employs TRBV10-1 and TRBJ2-5; D not resolved. The TCR originated in an adult who received the AZD1222 COVID-19 vaccine. The CDR3 bases are TGCGCCAGCAGTGAGGGCTTACAAGAGACCCAGTACTTC. It encodes CASSEGLQETQYF.